This is a list of T cell receptor beta chains from one sample in a study of breast tumors, draining lymph nodes, adjacent tissues. Each CDR3 protein is one row after TCRdb ran MiXCR on the multiplex PCR reads. The sample lists approximately 120,000 distinct CDR3 sequences; about 20% were seen once. The sequencing input was axillary lymph node tissue. The receptor source for this set is a female donor with breast cancer. Some clones in this sample may be carry-over from other donors' samples. The CDR3 runs from the conserved cysteine through the conserved F or W. Each record gives: J gene, D gene, clone size, V gene, CDR3 DNA, CDR3 protein. A D gene is named only where the DNA matches it firmly. Some rows have no size entry. The others give once, few or many, or a class for an expanded clone.

TRBJ2-1	TRBD2	-	TRBV4-2	TGTGCCAGCAGCCAAGAACTAGCGGGTCTCTACAATGAGCAGTTCTTC	CASSQELAGLYNEQFF
TRBJ2-5	-	many	TRBV3-1	TGTGCCAGCAACGAGCGGGTGGGGGTCGTAGAGACCCAGTACTTC	CASNERVGVVETQYF
TRBJ2-7	-	many	TRBV3-1	TGTGCCAGCAGCGACCGGACAGCTATCTCCTACGAGCAGTACTTC	CASSDRTAISYEQYF
TRBJ2-7	TRBD2	many	TRBV6-1	TGTGCCAGCAGTATTCTTAGCGGGAACCGGTACGAGCAGTACTTC	CASSILSGNRYEQYF
TRBJ2-1	-	many	TRBV9	TGTGCCAGCAGCGTTAGCTCAAGCTCCTACAATGAGCAGTTCTTC	CASSVSSSSYNEQFF
TRBJ1-5	-	few	TRBV6-1	TGTGCCAGCAATTATCAGCCCCAGCATTTT	CASNYQPQHF
TRBJ2-3	-	many	TRBV6-5	TGTGCCAGCAGTTTTGGGAGGTACCCAGATACGCAGTATTTT	CASSFGRYPDTQYF
TRBJ2-7	TRBD2	many	TRBV3-1	TGTGCCAGCAGCCAAGCCTACGGACTAGCGGGGCCTTACGAGCAGTACTTC	CASSQAYGLAGPYEQYF
TRBJ2-7	-	many	TRBV20-1	TGCAGTGCTAGAGGGGAGGTCTCCTACGAGCAGTACTTC	CSARGEVSYEQYF
TRBJ2-2	-	many	TRBV7-8	TGTGCCAGCAGCTTAGTACCGATCACCGGGGAGCTGTTTTTT	CASSLVPITGELFF
TRBJ2-1	TRBD2	many	TRBV20-1	TGCAGTGCTAGAGATCTTACTAGCGGCCCCTACAATGAGCAGTTCTTC	CSARDLTSGPYNEQFF
TRBJ2-1	TRBD2	many	TRBV11-3	TGTGCCAGCAGCCCGACCGGGACTAGCGGCAACAATGAGCAGTTCTTC	CASSPTGTSGNNEQFF
TRBJ2-3	TRBD1	many	TRBV6-1	TGTGCCAGCACCGAGGGGGACAGGGGACCAGATACGCAGTATTTT	CASTEGDRGPDTQYF
TRBJ2-1	TRBD2	-	TRBV5-1	TGCGCCAGCAGCGTCCGTGGTTGGGCTAGCGGCTTCAATGAGCAGTTCTTC	CASSVRGWASGFNEQFF
TRBJ2-7	-	many	TRBV11-2	TGTGCCAGCAGCAAAACCTCCTACGAGCAGTACTTC	CASSKTSYEQYF
TRBJ2-1	TRBD2	many	TRBV2	TGTGCCAGCTTAGCGGGTGACAATGAGCAGTTCTTC	CASLAGDNEQFF
TRBJ1-2	-	many	TRBV4-1	TGCGCCAGCAGCCCAGAGGCGTTCAGGGATAACTATGGCTACACCTTC	CASSPEAFRDNYGYTF
TRBJ1-5	TRBD1	-	TRBV19	TGTGCCAGTAGTATTCAAACAGGGGATAGCAATCAGCCCCAGCATTTT	CASSIQTGDSNQPQHF
TRBJ2-1	-	many	TRBV10-2	TGCGCCAGCAGAACATACACAGGTTCTGAGCAGTTCTTC	CASRTYTGSEQFF
TRBJ2-7	-	many	TRBV12-3/TRBV12-4	TGTGCCAGCAGTGACCGGCGGACTCAGAGCTCCTACGAGCAGTACTTC	CASSDRRTQSSYEQYF
TRBJ2-3	TRBD2	many	TRBV5-6	TGTGCCAGCAGCTTGGCCTTAGCGGGAGGAGGTGTGGATACGCAGTATTTT	CASSLALAGGGVDTQYF
TRBJ1-4	-	many	TRBV12-3/TRBV12-4	TGTGCCAGCAGTTTGGGACTTTGGAATGAAAAACTGTTTTTT	CASSLGLWNEKLFF
TRBJ1-2	-	many	TRBV3-1	TGTGCCAGCAGCCAAGTGTCGAGCAGGGACCGCTATGGCTACACCTTC	CASSQVSSRDRYGYTF
TRBJ1-2	-	-	TRBV28	TGTGCCAGCAGTCTAGTACCAGAAGTTGGGGACGCTGGCTACACCTTC	CASSLVPEVGDAGYTF
TRBJ2-3	TRBD2	many	TRBV13	TGTGCCAGCAGCTTTAATGGACTAGGTGGAGAAACAGATACGCAGTATTTT	CASSFNGLGGETDTQYF
TRBJ2-5	-	many	TRBV20-1	TGCAGTGCTAGAGCGGGAGTGGCCCAAGAGACCCAGTACTTC	CSARAGVAQETQYF
TRBJ2-7	TRBD2	many	TRBV11-2	TGTGCCAGCAGCTTCAGCGGGAGTTTCAACGAGCAGTACTTC	CASSFSGSFNEQYF
TRBJ2-2	TRBD2	many	TRBV29-1	TGCAGCGTCCCCGTTAACAGCGGGGCGTTCGACACCGGGGAGCTGTTTTTT	CSVPVNSGAFDTGELFF
TRBJ2-1	TRBD1	many	TRBV29-1	TGCAGCGTTGCTCAGGACAGGGAAAATGAGCAGTTCTTC	CSVAQDRENEQFF
TRBJ2-7	TRBD2	many	TRBV20-1	TGCAGTGCTAGTGGTAGCGGGAGGGGCGAGCAGTACTTC	CSASGSGRGEQYF
TRBJ2-2	TRBD1	many	TRBV6-5	TGTGCCACCTCGGACAGGGCGGTCACCGGGGAGCTGTTTTTT	CATSDRAVTGELFF
TRBJ2-1	TRBD2	many	TRBV6-6	TGTGCCAGCAGCTCCGGACTAGCGGGAGTTCATGAGCAGTTCTTC	CASSSGLAGVHEQFF
TRBJ2-3	-	many	TRBV18	TGTGCCAGCTCACCTTTACAGATGACAGATACGCAGTATTTT	CASSPLQMTDTQYF
TRBJ2-1	TRBD2	-	TRBV4-1	TGCGCCAGCAGCCGGGCGGGACTAGCGGGAGTCCAGGGCAATGAGCAGTTCTTC	CASSRAGLAGVQGNEQFF
TRBJ2-5	-	many	TRBV28	TGTGCCAGCGGAGTAGCGGCGGCGGAGACCCAGTACTTC	CASGVAAAETQYF
TRBJ2-3	-	-	TRBV7-9	TGTGCCAGCAGCGATCTCAGCGGGACACTCCTTAGCACAGATATGCAGTATTTT	CASSDLSGTLLSTDMQYF
TRBJ1-2	TRBD1	few	TRBV5-4	TGTGCCAGCAGCCCCCGGGACAGGGAGTTCCGTGGCTACACCTTC	CASSPRDREFRGYTF
TRBJ1-3	-	once	TRBV5-5	TGTGCCAGCAGCTCTAGGACTGCGGGAAACACCATATATTTT	CASSSRTAGNTIYF
TRBJ2-3	-	many	TRBV11-3	TGTGCCAGCAGCCTAGGACGCGGCTCAGATACGCAGTATTTT	CASSLGRGSDTQYF
TRBJ2-1	-	many	TRBV6-1	TGTGCCAGCACCCAGGGTTACAATGAGCAGTTCTTC	CASTQGYNEQFF
TRBJ2-3	-	many	TRBV9	TGTGCCAGCAGCGTAGTAGAGGCCGCAGCGGATACGCAGTATTTT	CASSVVEAAADTQYF
TRBJ2-7	-	many	TRBV2	TGTGCCAGCAGTGAAGCGCGTGTCGGCGAGCAGTACTTC	CASSEARVGEQYF
TRBJ2-7	-	many	TRBV10-3	TGTGCCATCAGACCGGGGCCTGGAGACGAGCAGTACTTC	CAIRPGPGDEQYF
TRBJ2-3	-	many	TRBV19	TGTGCCAGCAGCGTTAGCACAGATACGCAGTATTTT	CASSVSTDTQYF
TRBJ2-7	-	many	TRBV20-1	TGCAGTGCTAGTAACTACGAGCAGTACTTC	CSASNYEQYF
TRBJ1-2	-	many	TRBV19	TGTGCCAGTAGTATTGCGTCCCAGGGTGGCTATGGCTACACCTTC	CASSIASQGGYGYTF
TRBJ2-5	-	few	TRBV4-2	TGTGCCAGCAGCCAAGACCCCCGGGAGAGCCAGTACTTC	CASSQDPRESQYF
TRBJ1-2	-	many	TRBV9	TGTGCCAGCAGCCAATCGGGGGGGCCCTATGGCTACACCTTC	CASSQSGGPYGYTF
TRBJ2-3	-	many	TRBV5-1	TGCGCCAGCAGCCCAGGGGTGCTAGATACGCAGTATTTT	CASSPGVLDTQYF